Below, 22 T cell receptor beta chains from the same sample are listed, as sequenced in a study of cytomegalovirus exposure and HLA in healthy donors. The PCR ran on 60 Vbeta and 13 Jbeta primers. Sequencing was performed with immunoSEQ multiplex PCR; in TCRdb, only in-frame clones are kept and a portion is missing. The sample consists of around 180,000 clones, 79% of them appearing once. Sequencing input: PBMCs. The receptors shown here come from a woman aged 40 to 50 in good health and CMV-seronegative.

V and J are TRBV12-5 and TRBJ1-1, with 8 bases aligning to TRBD1. Germline V gives CDR1 LGHNT, CDR2 FRNRAP. V lost 6 bases to trimming and J lost 9 bases; unmatched junction nucleotides: 15. This CDR3 has 15 amino acids. CDR3 sequence (DNA): TGTGCTAGTGGGGAGCTTAGGGGACAGGCGGGGCAAGCTTTCTTT. As protein: CASGELRGQAGQAFF.

The chain employs TRBV29-1 and TRBJ1-4, with D uncertain. The CDR3 consists of 14 residues. CDR1 and CDR2 (germline): SQVTM, ANQGSEA. Trimming took 7 bases from V and 0 from J, leaving 12 bases between them. The CDR3 here is CSARPGTTNEKLFF. CDR3 DNA: TGCAGCGCCCGGCCGGGAACAACTAATGAAAAACTGTTTTTT. The complete variable domain, with remaining parts taken from reference TRBV29-1 and TRBJ1-4, reads SAVISQKPSRDICQRGTSLTIQCQVDSQVTMMFWYRQQPGQSLTLIATANQGSEATYESGFVIDKFPISRPNLTFSTLTVSNMSPEDSSIYLCSARPGTTNEKLFFGSGTQLSVL.

The gene calls are TRBV21-1 and TRBJ2-2; the table names TRBD2, a call not compared with the DNA. TRBV21-1 is annotated as a pseudogene. The CDR3 is 16 residues long. The CDR3 region is CASRVLWGDEHRGAVF. The DNA of the CDR3 is TGTGCCAGCAGGGTGCTTTGGGGTGACGAACACCGGGGAGCTGTTTTT.

Only a few counts were recorded for this clone. This chain uses TRBV30 with TRBJ1-1; D is uncertain. The germline V gene has CDR1 GTSNPN and CDR2 SVGIG (reference sequence). The CDR3 is 11 residues long. V was cut by 5 bases and J by 1 base, with 5 bases left in between. The CDR3 sequence: CAWRENTEAFF. The CDR3 nucleotides are TGTGCCTGGCGGGAGAACACTGAAGCTTTCTTT.

This chain links TRBV14 with TRBJ2-1; 7 positions match TRBD1. The ends lost 4 bases at V and 1 base at J; junction bases unmatched: 7. The V gene's germline CDR1 is SGHDN and CDR2 FVKESK. The CDR3 extends over 16 amino acids. CDR3 region: CASSPSGQLSYNEQFF. CDR3 coding DNA: TGTGCCAGCAGCCCGTCGGGACAGTTATCCTACAATGAGCAGTTCTTC.

The genes are TRBV7-8 and TRBJ2-7; D is uncertain. CDR1 is SGHVS, CDR2 FQNEAQ, per germline. Trimming shortened V by 5 bases and J by 3 bases, and 14 bases separated the two germline ends. CDR3 length: 14 residues. The CDR3, as DNA: TGTGCCAGCAGCCCTGAGGTGTACTTCTACGAGCAGTACTTC. As protein: CASSPEVYFYEQYF.

The chain uses TRBV6-5 and TRBJ2-7, with TRBD1 identical over 9 bases. The trim removed 4 bases at V and 5 bases at J, leaving 6 bases unmatched. The CDR3 loop spans 14 amino acids. Germline CDR1 is MNHEY and CDR2 is SVGAGI. CDR3 in DNA: TGTGCCAGCAGTTCGGGACAGGGTCTTAACGAGCAGTACTTC. Amino acids: CASSSGQGLNEQYF.

This clone was detected a few times. The gene calls are TRBV7-2 and TRBJ2-7; 7 bases line up with TRBD2. The J segment lost 4 bases and the V segment lost 1 base, leaving 7 bases of the junction unmatched. CDR1 is SGHTA, CDR2 FQGNSA, per germline. There are 15 residues in the CDR3. The CDR3 DNA is TGTGCCAGCAGCTTAGAGGTGGGAGGGGTGTACGAGCAGTACTTC. Its translation is CASSLEVGGVYEQYF.

This clone was seen a few times. V and J are TRBV4-3 and TRBJ2-2; 9 positions agree with TRBD1. The CDR3 has 15 residues. V trimming: 3 bases; J trimming: 6 bases; junction bases outside the gene matches: 5. Germline lookup yields CDR1 LGHNA and CDR2 YSLEER. CDR3 nucleotide sequence: TGCGCCAGCAGCCAGGACAGGGGTTTTTCCGGGGAGCTGTTTTTT. It yields the protein CASSQDRGFSGELFF.

This chain connects TRBV18 to TRBJ2-2; D might be TRBD2 (6 bases). Germline loops: CDR1 KGHSH, CDR2 LQKENI. There are 16 residues in the CDR3. V was pared by 2 bases and J by 0 bases, with 10 bases between. CDR3 in amino acids: CASSPGGGPNTGELFF. The CDR3 region has the DNA TGTGCCAGCTCACCAGGGGGAGGACCGAACACCGGGGAGCTGTTTTTT.

This rearrangement joins TRBV19 to TRBJ2-5; no clear D gene. This CDR3 contains 11 residues. V shed 4 bases and J shed 7 bases, with 7 bases lying between them. CDR1 is LNHDA and CDR2 is SQIVND in the germline V gene (reference sequence). The CDR3 DNA is TGTGCCAGTAGTACTGGCTGGACCCAGTACTTC. Translating it yields CASSTGWTQYF.

This clone was recorded a few times. V is TRBV2 and J is TRBJ2-7; 8 nucleotides align to TRBD2. The V gene's germline CDR1 is SNHLY and CDR2 FYNNEI. The ends lost 2 bases at V and 4 bases at J; junction bases unmatched: 4. This CDR3 has 14 amino acids. CDR3 residues: CASSETGGGYEQYF. The DNA of the CDR3 is TGTGCCAGCAGTGAAACGGGAGGGGGTTACGAGCAGTACTTC.

J is TRBJ1-3 and V is TRBV11-3; D gene uncertain. The CDR3 runs to 15 residues. The germline V gene has CDR1 SGHNT and CDR2 YENEEA. Trimming stripped 1 base from V and 0 bases from J, with 7 bases between. CDR3 sequence reads: CASSLVGSSGNTIYF. As DNA, the CDR3 is TGTGCCAGCAGCTTAGTCGGGAGCTCTGGAAACACCATATATTTT.

V is TRBV12-5 and J is TRBJ1-2; possibly TRBD1 for D (6 bases). The CDR3 contains 18 residues. Germline CDR1 LGHNT, CDR2 FRNRAP. V lost 0 bases and J 8 bases, leaving 25 bases between the germline ends. This CDR3 is CASGLVHFPDSNPRGYTF. The CDR3 DNA follows: TGTGCTAGTGGTTTGGTACATTTTCCGGACAGCAACCCGAGGGGCTACACCTTC.

The chain links TRBV9 to TRBJ2-3, with 10 nucleotides matching TRBD2. V shed 3 bases and J 2 bases; nucleotides not matched to a gene: 9. There are 17 residues in the CDR3. Germline V gene lookup returns CDR1 SGDLS and CDR2 YYNGEE. CDR3 region: CASSAAAGGPFTDTQYF. In DNA, the CDR3 is TGTGCCAGCAGCGCCGCAGCGGGAGGGCCGTTCACAGATACGCAGTATTTT.

V is TRBV10-3 and J is TRBJ2-4; D is undetermined. The CDR3 spans 16 residues. Trimming shortened V by 1 base and J by 0 bases, and 10 bases separated the two germline ends. Germline CDR1 and CDR2: ENHRY and SYGVKD. CDR3: CAISEYERKAKNIQYF. The CDR3 DNA follows: TGTGCCATCAGTGAGTATGAGCGAAAAGCCAAAAACATTCAGTACTTC.

The rearrangement joins TRBV9 to TRBJ2-7; D is unresolved. The CDR3 length is 14 residues. Trimming cost V 0 bases and J 2 bases, with 9 bases left between them. Germline-derived CDR1 and CDR2 are SGDLS and YYNGEE. The CDR3 protein is CASSVEAGPYEQYF. In nucleotides, the CDR3 is TGTGCCAGCAGCGTAGAGGCAGGTCCCTACGAGCAGTACTTC.

V usage is TRBV4-2 and J usage is TRBJ2-7, with D possibly matching TRBD2 (5 bases). CDR1 is LGHNA and CDR2 is YNFKEQ in the germline V gene. The CDR3 is made up of 17 amino acids. V lost 7 bases to trimming and J lost 0 bases, with 22 bases between them. The CDR3 DNA sequence: TGTGCCAGCAAGACTCTCCCCCGCGGGCCCGCCTCCTACGAGCAGTACTTC. It specifies CASKTLPRGPASYEQYF.

The V call is TRBV6-1, the J call TRBJ2-3, with 7 positions matching TRBD1. Germline V gene sequence: CDR1 MNHNS, CDR2 SASEGT. The CDR3 covers 15 residues. Unmatched junction bases numbered 7, after V lost 6 bases and J lost 1 base. The CDR3 DNA follows: TGTGCCAGCAGCCTAGACAGGGCCCGCACAGATACGCAGTATTTT. It specifies CASSLDRARTDTQYF.

This clone was seen a few times. The chain is built from TRBV29-1 and TRBJ2-7; 9 nucleotides align to TRBD1. CDR3 length: 15 residues. V gave up 4 bases and J gave up 3 bases; unmatched junction bases: 10. Germline V lookup: CDR1 SQVTM, CDR2 ANQGSEA. This CDR3 is CSVGTGQGPGYEQYF. CDR3 bases: TGCAGCGTTGGAACCGGACAGGGGCCAGGCTACGAGCAGTACTTC.

The chain recombines TRBV10-2 with TRBJ1-1, with 7 bases fitting TRBD1. Germline CDR1 is WSHSY and CDR2 is SAAADI. CDR3 length: 12 amino acids. J lost 5 bases, V lost 4 bases, and 1 base had no gene match. The CDR3 protein is CASSAGGTEAFF. The CDR3 DNA is TGCGCCAGCAGTGCAGGGGGGACTGAAGCTTTCTTT.

V gene TRBV5-6 combines with J gene TRBJ2-7; tentative D call: TRBD1 (5 bases). Germline values: CDR1 SGHDT, CDR2 YYEEEE. The CDR3 is 13 residues long. Trimming cost V 5 bases and J 1 base, with 10 bases left between them. Here the CDR3 DNA reads TGTGCCAGCAGGCTAGGGGTTTCCTACGAGCAGTACTTC. Protein sequence: CASRLGVSYEQYF.